Sequencing of this T cell receptor beta chain was carried out in a study of T cells in Graves' hyperthyroidism and ophthalmopathy. About the study: Blood was drawn when the patient was first diagnosed and still untreated. General study findings and limits: The model anticipated ophthalmopathy a median approximately six months pre-onset. Blood held most thyroid clonotypes expanded above 0.001 frequency.

Out of approximately 10 ml of fresh peripheral blood came the PBMCs. On this clonotype itself: Its antigen is still unknown.

Researchers amplified the TCR beta CDR3 regions from RNA transcripts. Primed by the HTBI set, a first-round RT-PCR was run on the TCR CDR3. Each CDR3 protein is one row after TCRdb ran MiXCR on the multiplex PCR reads. Here the sample spans hundreds of thousands of distinct CDR3 sequences, under 15% being singletons. This clonotype was sampled from a woman between 35 and 50 years old with Graves' ophthalmopathy. Sequencing was carried out using blood.

The CDR3 DNA reads TGCAGTGCTAGTTGGGGGGCTGGTGAAGCTTTCTTT. Its translation: CSASWGAGEAFF. J is TRBJ1-1 and V is TRBV20-1; D possibly corresponds to TRBD1 (6 bases). From germline, CDR1 is DFQATT and CDR2 SNEGSKA (reference sequence). V was trimmed by 3 bases and J by 7 bases, leaving 12 bases between them. CDR3 length: 12 amino acids.